This TCR beta chain was sequenced in a study of Ad26.COV2.S vaccination and SARS-CoV-2 variants. As for the study in general: Intramuscular Ad26.COV2.S doses were given once or twice, 56 days apart. Study observations and caveats: The TCR breadth and depth analyses may have understated or missed part of the total T cell responses. Placebo recipients trailed vaccine recipients in spike-specific TCR breadth.

Some clones are missing from TCRdb's copy, which holds only in-frame ones; the method was immunoSEQ multiplex PCR. In the table there are roughly 400,000 clones, about 90% of which are singletons. J was trimmed by 2 bases and V by 3 bases; bases with no gene match: 2. Germline CDR1 and CDR2: SGHRS and YFSETQ. The CDR3 extends over 15 amino acids. Treatment indicated: some 20 received Ad26.COV2.S at low or high dose, single or two shots; about 5 received placebo; per-sample allocation not given. Following the first vaccine or placebo injection, samples were taken on day 63. Expressing Wuhan-strain SARS-CoV-2 spike, an Ad26 vector served as the vaccine. Concerning this clone: Its antigen is unknown.

This receptor was taken from a person aged 18 to 59 who received the Ad26.COV2.S COVID-19 vaccine or a placebo. The sample consisted of peripheral blood, taken in a trial of Ad26.COV2.S vaccine versus placebo. The chain employs TRBV5-1 and TRBJ1-3, with 10 bases aligning to TRBD1. The CDR3 loop is CASSSGQGTGNTIYF. Written as DNA, the CDR3 is TGCGCCAGCAGCTCGGGACAGGGGACTGGAAACACCATATATTTT.